The clone carrying this T cell receptor (beta chain) has just one count. Its matching antigen is unknown. The data were taken from a study of blood T cells in healthy people across ages. Background on the study: For every two T cells, template switching captured about one barcoded beta molecule. Overall study results and limits: The diversity estimates, figures obtained from one million T cells, were considered underestimates.

With a J-beta primer mix and a sample-barcoded 5' primer, a second PCR ran roughly 6 to 12 cycles. TCRdb called the 5' RACE reads again in MiXCR, with one record for every CDR3 protein. The table shows fewer than 950,000 distinct CDR3 sequences, with about 53% occurring only once. The specimen was blood. The clonotype was recovered from an elderly man in good health.

In DNA, the CDR3 is TGCAGCGTTGACAAGGGGCCAGGGGGAAACACAGATACGCAGTATTTT. It translates to CSVDKGPGGNTDTQYF. This chain uses TRBV29-1 with TRBJ2-3; 7 nucleotides align to TRBD1. The V gene end was trimmed by 3 bases and the J gene end by 2 bases; junction bases not matched to a gene: 11. The CDR3 spans 16 residues. Germline assignment: CDR1 SQVTM and CDR2 ANQGSEA.